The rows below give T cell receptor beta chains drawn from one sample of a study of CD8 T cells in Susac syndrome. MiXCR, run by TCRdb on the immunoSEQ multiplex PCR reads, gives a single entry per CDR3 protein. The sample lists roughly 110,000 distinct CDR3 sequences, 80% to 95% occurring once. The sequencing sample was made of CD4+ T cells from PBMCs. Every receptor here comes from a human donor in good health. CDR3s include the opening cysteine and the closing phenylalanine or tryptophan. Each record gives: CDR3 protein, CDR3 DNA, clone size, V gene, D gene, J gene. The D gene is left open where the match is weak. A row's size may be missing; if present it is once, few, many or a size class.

CDR3 protein: CASSSGVGYTF
CDR3 DNA: TGTGCCAGCAGCTCAGGGGTCGGCTACACCTTC
clone size: .
V gene: TRBV12-3/TRBV12-4
D gene: .
J gene: TRBJ1-2

CDR3 protein: CAIRGEGAHEQYF
CDR3 DNA: TGTGCCATCCGCGGGGAGGGGGCCCACGAGCAGTACTTC
clone size: .
V gene: TRBV12-3/TRBV12-4
D gene: .
J gene: TRBJ2-7

CDR3 protein: CASSASQADTQYF
CDR3 DNA: TGTGCCAGCAGCGCCTCGCAGGCAGATACGCAGTATTTT
clone size: once
V gene: TRBV9
D gene: .
J gene: TRBJ2-3

CDR3 protein: CASSQEGSSGANVLTF
CDR3 DNA: TGCGCCAGCAGCCAAGAGGGCAGCTCTGGGGCCAACGTCCTGACTTTC
clone size: .
V gene: TRBV4-1
D gene: .
J gene: TRBJ2-6

CDR3 protein: CASSVEDRGPRETQYF
CDR3 DNA: TGTGCCAGCAGCGTAGAGGACAGGGGTCCTCGGGAGACCCAGTACTTC
clone size: .
V gene: TRBV9
D gene: TRBD1
J gene: TRBJ2-5

CDR3 protein: CASSYSPTRQNEQYF
CDR3 DNA: TGTGCCAGCAGTTATTCCCCGACCCGACAGAACGAGCAGTACTTC
clone size: few
V gene: TRBV6-5
D gene: .
J gene: TRBJ2-7

CDR3 protein: CATSRVGEGYTEAFF
CDR3 DNA: TGTGCCACCAGCAGAGTGGGGGAGGGCTACACTGAAGCTTTCTTT
clone size: few
V gene: TRBV15
D gene: .
J gene: TRBJ1-1

CDR3 protein: CASSLATAREQFF
CDR3 DNA: TGTGCCAGCAGCTTAGCGACGGCCAGAGAGCAGTTCTTC
clone size: .
V gene: TRBV7-7
D gene: .
J gene: TRBJ2-1

CDR3 protein: CASSLWRENSYNEQFF
CDR3 DNA: TGTGCCAGCAGCTTATGGAGGGAAAACTCCTACAATGAGCAGTTCTTC
clone size: .
V gene: TRBV7-9
D gene: .
J gene: TRBJ2-1

CDR3 protein: CASSRGQGTYEQYF
CDR3 DNA: TGTGCCAGCAGCCGGGGACAGGGGACCTACGAGCAGTACTTC
clone size: .
V gene: TRBV7-2
D gene: TRBD1
J gene: TRBJ2-7

CDR3 protein: CSASPGSTGELFF
CDR3 DNA: TGCAGTGCTAGTCCGGGGAGCACCGGGGAGCTGTTTTTT
clone size: .
V gene: TRBV20-1
D gene: .
J gene: TRBJ2-2

CDR3 protein: CASSRTATGPIGTIYF
CDR3 DNA: TGTGCCAGCAGCCGGACAGCGACAGGCCCCATTGGCACCATATATTTT
clone size: once
V gene: TRBV12-3/TRBV12-4
D gene: .
J gene: TRBJ1-3

CDR3 protein: CASSLQGLAGSNTGELFF
CDR3 DNA: TGCGCCAGCAGCTTACAGGGACTAGCGGGGTCGAACACCGGGGAGCTGTTTTTT
clone size: .
V gene: TRBV5-1
D gene: TRBD2
J gene: TRBJ2-2

CDR3 protein: CASSVAPTAKETQYF
CDR3 DNA: TGTGCCAGCAGCGTAGCCCCAACAGCCAAAGAGACCCAGTACTTC
clone size: once
V gene: TRBV9
D gene: .
J gene: TRBJ2-5